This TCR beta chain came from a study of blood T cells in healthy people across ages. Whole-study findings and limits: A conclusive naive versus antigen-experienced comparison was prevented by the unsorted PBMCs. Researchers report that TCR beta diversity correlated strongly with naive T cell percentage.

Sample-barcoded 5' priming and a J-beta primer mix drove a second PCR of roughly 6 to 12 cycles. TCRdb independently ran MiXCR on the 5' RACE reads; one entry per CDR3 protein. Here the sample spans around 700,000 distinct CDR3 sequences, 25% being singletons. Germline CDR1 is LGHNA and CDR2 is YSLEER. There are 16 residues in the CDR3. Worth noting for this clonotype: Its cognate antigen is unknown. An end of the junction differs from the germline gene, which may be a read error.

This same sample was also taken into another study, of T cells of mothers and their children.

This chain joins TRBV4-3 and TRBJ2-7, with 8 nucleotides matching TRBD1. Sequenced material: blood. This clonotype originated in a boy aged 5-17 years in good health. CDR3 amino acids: CASSQDGAGGEYEQYF. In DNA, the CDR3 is TGCGCCAGCAGCCAGGATGGGGCAGGGGGCGAATACGAGCAATACTTC.